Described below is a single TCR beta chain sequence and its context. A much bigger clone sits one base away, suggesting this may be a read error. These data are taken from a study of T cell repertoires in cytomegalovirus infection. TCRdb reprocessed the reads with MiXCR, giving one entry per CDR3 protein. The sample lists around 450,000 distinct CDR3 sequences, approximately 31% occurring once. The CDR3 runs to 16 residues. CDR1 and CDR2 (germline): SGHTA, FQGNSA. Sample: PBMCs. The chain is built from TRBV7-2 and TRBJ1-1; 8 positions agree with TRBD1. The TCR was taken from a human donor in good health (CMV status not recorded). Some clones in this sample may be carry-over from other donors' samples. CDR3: CASSLGTGLGNTEALF. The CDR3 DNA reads TGTGCCAGCAGCTTAGGGACAGGGCTGGGGAACACTGAAGCTTTATTT. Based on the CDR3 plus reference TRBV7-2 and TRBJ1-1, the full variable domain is GAGVSQSPSNKVTEKGKDVELRCDPISGHTALYWYRQSLGQGLEFLIYFQGNSAPDKSGLPSDRFSAERTGGSVSTLTIQRTQQEDSAVYLCASSLGTGLGNTEALFGQGTRLTVV.